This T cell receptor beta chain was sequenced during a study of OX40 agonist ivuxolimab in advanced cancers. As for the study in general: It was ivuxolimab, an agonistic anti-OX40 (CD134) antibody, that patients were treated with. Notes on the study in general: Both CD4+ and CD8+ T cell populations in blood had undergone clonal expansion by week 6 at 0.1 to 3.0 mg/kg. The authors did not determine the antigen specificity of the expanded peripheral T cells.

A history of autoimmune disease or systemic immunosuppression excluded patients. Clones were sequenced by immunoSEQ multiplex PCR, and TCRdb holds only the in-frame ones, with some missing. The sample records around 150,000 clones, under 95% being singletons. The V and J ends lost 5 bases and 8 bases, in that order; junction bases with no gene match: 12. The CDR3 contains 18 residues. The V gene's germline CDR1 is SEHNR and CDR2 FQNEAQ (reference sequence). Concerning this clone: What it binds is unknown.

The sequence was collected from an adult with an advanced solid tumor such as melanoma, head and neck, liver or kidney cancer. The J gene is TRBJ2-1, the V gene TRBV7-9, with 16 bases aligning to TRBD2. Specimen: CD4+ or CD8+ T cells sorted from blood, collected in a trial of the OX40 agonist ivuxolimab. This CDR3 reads CASSRDRGTSGRAYEQFF. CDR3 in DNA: TGTGCCAGCAGCCGGGACAGGGGGACTAGCGGGAGGGCCTATGAGCAGTTCTTC.